A selection of T cell receptor beta chains follows, all from one sample in a study of shared clonotypes between healthy human individuals. Libraries were prepared by immunoSEQ multiplex PCR; TCRdb keeps only in-frame clonotypes and omits some of them. Of a few million clones detected, about nine tenths appear once; the ten largest clones hold approximately 0.39%. Sequenced material: naive CD4+ T cells from PBMCs. The receptors were sampled from a man between 18 and 29 years old in good health. Some clones in this sample may be carry-over from other donors' samples. The CDR3 runs from the conserved cysteine through the conserved F or W. D genes are given only for firm matches. Not every row has a clone size; where given, it reads once, few, many or a size class.

CDR3nt: TGTGCCAGCGGCGTCAGTACCTACAATGAGCAGTTCTTC
CDR3aa: CASGVSTYNEQFF
d_gene: .
abundance: .
len: 13
v_gene: TRBV11-2
j_gene: TRBJ2-1

CDR3nt: TGTGCCAGTAGTGGCGGGACCCAAACAAGCCTGTACTTC
CDR3aa: CASSGGTQTSLYF
d_gene: .
abundance: .
len: 13
v_gene: TRBV19
j_gene: TRBJ2-7

CDR3nt: TGTGCCAGTAGTACCGACAAGGGACAGCCCCAGCATTTT
CDR3aa: CASSTDKGQPQHF
d_gene: .
abundance: .
len: 13
v_gene: TRBV19
j_gene: TRBJ1-5

CDR3nt: TGTGCCAGCTCACGAGCCCCCGGGGCTAATGAAAAACTGTTTTTT
CDR3aa: CASSRAPGANEKLFF
d_gene: .
abundance: .
len: 15
v_gene: TRBV18
j_gene: TRBJ1-4

CDR3nt: TGTGCCAGCAGCTTAATAGAGGGGCCTGAAGCTTTCTTT
CDR3aa: CASSLIEGPEAFF
d_gene: .
abundance: .
len: 13
v_gene: TRBV5-4
j_gene: TRBJ1-1

CDR3nt: TGTGCCAGCAGCTTCTTTAGCGGGGACACAGATACGCAGTATTTT
CDR3aa: CASSFFSGDTDTQYF
d_gene: TRBD2
abundance: .
len: 15
v_gene: TRBV5-6
j_gene: TRBJ2-3

CDR3nt: TGTGCCAGCAGCTTAATTCCCAATTTTAACACCGGGGAGCTGTTTTTT
CDR3aa: CASSLIPNFNTGELFF
d_gene: .
abundance: .
len: 16
v_gene: TRBV7-3
j_gene: TRBJ2-2

CDR3nt: TGTGCCAGCAGGGCAGACAGGGCGCCGGGACAGCCCCAGCATTTT
CDR3aa: CASRADRAPGQPQHF
d_gene: TRBD1
abundance: .
len: 15
v_gene: TRBV27
j_gene: TRBJ1-5

CDR3nt: TGTGCCAGCAGCTCCCCGAGGGGCGCAGAGACCCAGTACTTC
CDR3aa: CASSSPRGAETQYF
d_gene: .
abundance: .
len: 14
v_gene: TRBV5-5
j_gene: TRBJ2-5

CDR3nt: TGTGCCAGCAGTATGGTTACGGGAGCGGGCTACAATGAGCAGTTCTTC
CDR3aa: CASSMVTGAGYNEQFF
d_gene: .
abundance: .
len: 16
v_gene: TRBV28
j_gene: TRBJ2-1

CDR3nt: TGTGCCAGCAGTAGGGGCGGGACGGCGAATGAAAAACTGTTTTTT
CDR3aa: CASSRGGTANEKLFF
d_gene: .
abundance: .
len: 15
v_gene: TRBV25-1
j_gene: TRBJ1-4

CDR3nt: TGTGCCAGCAGTTTAGGGACGGCCGTTCACTATGGCTACACCTTC
CDR3aa: CASSLGTAVHYGYTF
d_gene: .
abundance: .
len: 15
v_gene: TRBV27
j_gene: TRBJ1-2

CDR3nt: TGTGCCAGCAGCTTAAGGACAGACAACTATGGCTACACCTTC
CDR3aa: CASSLRTDNYGYTF
d_gene: .
abundance: .
len: 14
v_gene: TRBV5-4
j_gene: TRBJ1-2

CDR3nt: TGTGCCTGGAGTGTGGATTCCACAGATACGCAGTATTTT
CDR3aa: CAWSVDSTDTQYF
d_gene: .
abundance: .
len: 13
v_gene: TRBV30
j_gene: TRBJ2-3

CDR3nt: TGTGCCACCAGCAGAGATCCAGGGACTGGAAACACCATATATTTT
CDR3aa: CATSRDPGTGNTIYF
d_gene: .
abundance: .
len: 15
v_gene: TRBV15
j_gene: TRBJ1-3

CDR3nt: TGTGCCAGCAGCTTATATGGGCAGGGCCCAAATCAGCCCCAGCATTTT
CDR3aa: CASSLYGQGPNQPQHF
d_gene: .
abundance: .
len: 16
v_gene: TRBV7-8
j_gene: TRBJ1-5

CDR3nt: TGCGCCAGCAGTGACCAGCGAACGGGAGCAGTTAATGAGCAGTTCTTC
CDR3aa: CASSDQRTGAVNEQFF
d_gene: .
abundance: .
len: 16
v_gene: TRBV10-1
j_gene: TRBJ2-1

CDR3nt: TGTGCCAGCAGTGTGAGCACCGGGACAGGGGCCACCGGGGAGCTGTTTTTT
CDR3aa: CASSVSTGTGATGELFF
d_gene: TRBD1
abundance: .
len: 17
v_gene: TRBV6-1
j_gene: TRBJ2-2

CDR3nt: TGTGCCAGCAGTGACCTGGGGGGAAGGGATGAAAAACTGTTTTTT
CDR3aa: CASSDLGGRDEKLFF
d_gene: .
abundance: .
len: 15
v_gene: TRBV28
j_gene: TRBJ1-4

CDR3nt: TGTGCCAGCAGACAGCAGGGGACCTACGAGCAGTACTTC
CDR3aa: CASRQQGTYEQYF
d_gene: .
abundance: .
len: 13
v_gene: TRBV7-6
j_gene: TRBJ2-7

CDR3nt: TGTGCCATCTCAGAATTAGCTTCCCAGGAGCAGTACTTC
CDR3aa: CAISELASQEQYF
d_gene: .
abundance: .
len: 13
v_gene: TRBV10-3
j_gene: TRBJ2-7

CDR3nt: TGCAGCGTTTTGATCTCCAATCAGCCCCAGCATTTT
CDR3aa: CSVLISNQPQHF
d_gene: .
abundance: .
len: 12
v_gene: TRBV29-1
j_gene: TRBJ1-5

CDR3nt: TGCAGCCCCCCTGCGGGACCAGCGTTCAAGCAGTACTTC
CDR3aa: CSPPAGPAFKQYF
d_gene: .
abundance: once
len: 13
v_gene: TRBV29-1
j_gene: TRBJ2-7

CDR3nt: TGTGCCAGCAGTTTTGGACAGGTCAACTCTGGAAACACCATATATTTT
CDR3aa: CASSFGQVNSGNTIYF
d_gene: TRBD1
abundance: .
len: 16
v_gene: TRBV28
j_gene: TRBJ1-3

CDR3nt: TGCGCCAGCAGCTCCGACAGGGTACCCACCAGGGAGCAGTACTTC
CDR3aa: CASSSDRVPTREQYF
d_gene: TRBD1
abundance: .
len: 15
v_gene: TRBV10-1
j_gene: TRBJ2-7

CDR3nt: TGTGCCAGCAGCTTGGTCAGGGGGGCGCCAGAGACCCAGTACTTC
CDR3aa: CASSLVRGAPETQYF
d_gene: .
abundance: .
len: 15
v_gene: TRBV5-4
j_gene: TRBJ2-5

CDR3nt: TGTGCCAGCAGCTTGTTGGACGCACTCTACGAGCAGTACTTC
CDR3aa: CASSLLDALYEQYF
d_gene: .
abundance: .
len: 14
v_gene: TRBV5-4
j_gene: TRBJ2-7

CDR3nt: TGTGCCATCGGCTTGCTCGCCCGACGGGAACACCGTAACTATGGCTACACCTTC
CDR3aa: CAIGLLARREHRNYGYTF
d_gene: .
abundance: .
len: 18
v_gene: TRBV27
j_gene: TRBJ1-2

CDR3nt: TGCAGTGCTAGGCAGACCTACGAGCAGTACTTC
CDR3aa: CSARQTYEQYF
d_gene: .
abundance: .
len: 11
v_gene: TRBV20-1
j_gene: TRBJ2-7

CDR3nt: TGCGCCAGCAGGATGTCATTTGGCACAGATACGCAGTATTTT
CDR3aa: CASRMSFGTDTQYF
d_gene: .
abundance: .
len: 14
v_gene: TRBV5-1
j_gene: TRBJ2-3

CDR3nt: TGTGCCCTCACTTACACCGGGGAGCTGTTTTTT
CDR3aa: CALTYTGELFF
d_gene: .
abundance: .
len: 11
v_gene: TRBV30
j_gene: TRBJ2-2

CDR3nt: TGTGCCAGCGGCGTGGCGGAGAATGAGCAGTTCTTC
CDR3aa: CASGVAENEQFF
d_gene: .
abundance: .
len: 12
v_gene: TRBV6-6
j_gene: TRBJ2-1

CDR3nt: TGCGCCAGCAGCTTCCCGACTAGCGGGAGTAAGGAGAGCTCCTACAATGAGCAGTTCTTC
CDR3aa: CASSFPTSGSKESSYNEQFF
d_gene: TRBD2
abundance: .
len: 20
v_gene: TRBV5-1
j_gene: TRBJ2-1

CDR3nt: TGTGCCAGCAGCCCAGGGGGCTATGAGCAGTTCTTC
CDR3aa: CASSPGGYEQFF
d_gene: TRBD1
abundance: .
len: 12
v_gene: TRBV11-3
j_gene: TRBJ2-1

CDR3nt: TGCGCCAGCAGCTTGGAGGGCGCGCTCTCCTACAATGAGCAGTTCTTC
CDR3aa: CASSLEGALSYNEQFF
d_gene: .
abundance: .
len: 16
v_gene: TRBV5-1
j_gene: TRBJ2-1

CDR3nt: TGTGCCAGCAAGCCCTTCCTCTCCTATGGCTACACCTTC
CDR3aa: CASKPFLSYGYTF
d_gene: .
abundance: once
len: 13
v_gene: TRBV2
j_gene: TRBJ1-2

CDR3nt: TGTGCCAGCAAGTCGACTAGCGGAAATTACTACGAGCAGTACTTC
CDR3aa: CASKSTSGNYYEQYF
d_gene: TRBD2
abundance: .
len: 15
v_gene: TRBV28
j_gene: TRBJ2-7

CDR3nt: TGTGCCAGCAGGAACTTAGGAGCTGAGCAGTTCTTC
CDR3aa: CASRNLGAEQFF
d_gene: .
abundance: .
len: 12
v_gene: TRBV28
j_gene: TRBJ2-1

CDR3nt: TGTGCCAGCAGCTCCCGTCGTCTGAGCGGGAGTCCCAATGAGCAGTTCTTC
CDR3aa: CASSSRRLSGSPNEQFF
d_gene: TRBD2
abundance: .
len: 17
v_gene: TRBV7-3
j_gene: TRBJ2-1

CDR3nt: TGTGCCAGCAGTTCGGACCGAACCAGCTACGAGCAGTACTTC
CDR3aa: CASSSDRTSYEQYF
d_gene: .
abundance: .
len: 14
v_gene: TRBV27
j_gene: TRBJ2-7

CDR3nt: TGTGCCAGCAGTTTATTCGGCAGCCCGAACACTGAAGCTTTCTTT
CDR3aa: CASSLFGSPNTEAFF
d_gene: .
abundance: .
len: 15
v_gene: TRBV27
j_gene: TRBJ1-1

CDR3nt: TGTGCCAGCAGCTTCCCGGGACAGGGGAAGGAGCAGTACTTC
CDR3aa: CASSFPGQGKEQYF
d_gene: TRBD1
abundance: .
len: 14
v_gene: TRBV11-2
j_gene: TRBJ2-7

CDR3nt: TGTGCCAGCAGTGAAGATAGACCGGGGATCTACGAGCAGTACTTC
CDR3aa: CASSEDRPGIYEQYF
d_gene: .
abundance: .
len: 15
v_gene: TRBV2
j_gene: TRBJ2-7

CDR3nt: TGTGCCAGCAGTTACACCCTGAAGGGGAACTATGGCTACACCTTC
CDR3aa: CASSYTLKGNYGYTF
d_gene: .
abundance: .
len: 15
v_gene: TRBV6-5
j_gene: TRBJ1-2

CDR3nt: TGCGCCAGCAGCTCCCCAACGGCAGGGGTGATCGGCTACACCTTC
CDR3aa: CASSSPTAGVIGYTF
d_gene: .
abundance: .
len: 15
v_gene: TRBV5-1
j_gene: TRBJ1-2

CDR3nt: TGTGCCACCCGACTGACAGGGTTTTTCGGTCGGTCGATATCCTACGAGCAGTACTTC
CDR3aa: CATRLTGFFGRSISYEQYF
d_gene: TRBD1
abundance: .
len: 19
v_gene: TRBV27
j_gene: TRBJ2-7

CDR3nt: TGTGCCAGCAGTTCCACAGGGGGCGCAGCTTACAATGAGCAGTTCTTC
CDR3aa: CASSSTGGAAYNEQFF
d_gene: TRBD1
abundance: .
len: 16
v_gene: TRBV27
j_gene: TRBJ2-1

CDR3nt: TGTGCCAGAAGCTTGGAGACAGGGGGCGCGGGGCAGCCCCAGCATTTT
CDR3aa: CARSLETGGAGQPQHF
d_gene: TRBD1
abundance: .
len: 16
v_gene: TRBV5-3
j_gene: TRBJ1-5

CDR3nt: TGTGCCAGCAGTTACTCGGAGGCTAGACACTACGAGCAGTACTTC
CDR3aa: CASSYSEARHYEQYF
d_gene: .
abundance: .
len: 15
v_gene: TRBV6-5
j_gene: TRBJ2-7

CDR3nt: TGTGCCAGTAAACGGTCGCCGAATGAAAAACTGTTTTTT
CDR3aa: CASKRSPNEKLFF
d_gene: .
abundance: .
len: 13
v_gene: TRBV27
j_gene: TRBJ1-4

CDR3nt: TGTGCCAGCAGCGCGACAGGGCCCGTTAATTCACCCCTCCACTTT
CDR3aa: CASSATGPVNSPLHF
d_gene: TRBD1
abundance: .
len: 15
v_gene: TRBV5-4
j_gene: TRBJ1-6

CDR3nt: TGTGCCAGCAGTGAAGGTGAAAGAAACTATGGCTACACCTTC
CDR3aa: CASSEGERNYGYTF
d_gene: .
abundance: .
len: 14
v_gene: TRBV2
j_gene: TRBJ1-2

CDR3nt: TGTGCCAGCAGTGTGGGCCCCGCCCATCTCGAGCAGTACTTC
CDR3aa: CASSVGPAHLEQYF
d_gene: .
abundance: .
len: 14
v_gene: TRBV27
j_gene: TRBJ2-7

CDR3nt: TGCAGCGCGGGAATAATCGGAGATACGCAGTATTTT
CDR3aa: CSAGIIGDTQYF
d_gene: .
abundance: once
len: 12
v_gene: TRBV29-1
j_gene: TRBJ2-3